This entry describes one T cell receptor (beta chain). TCRdb reanalysed the PCR reads using MiXCR and keeps one entry per CDR3 protein. The profile shows roughly 13,000 distinct CDR3 sequences, around 47% of them singletons. These data come from a study of tumor-infiltrating lymphocytes in oesophageal squamous cell carcinoma. Germline CDR1 reads MNHNS; CDR2 reads SASEGT. This CDR3 is 14 amino acids long. The sequenced sample was blood. The chain is built from TRBV6-1 and TRBJ2-3; tentatively, D is TRBD2 (6 bases). With the DNA end fitting TRBJ2-1 better, the J assignment may be wrong. The sequence derives from a male donor with esophageal squamous cell carcinoma. This CDR3 is CASSDREAGDEQFF. The CDR3 bases are TGTGCCAGCAGCGATCGAGAAGCGGGTGATGAGCAGTTCTTC.